The 23 T cell receptor beta chains below all came from one sample that was sequenced in a study of blood T cells in healthy people across ages. The use of a sample-barcoded 5' primer and a J-beta primer mix characterized a second PCR of roughly 6 to 11 cycles. TCRdb used MiXCR to reprocess the 5' RACE reads, holding one entry per CDR3 protein. Of approximately 700,000 distinct CDR3 sequences listed, about 30% were seen once; the top ten hold 15%. The sequencing sample was made of blood. Every receptor here comes from a woman older than 75 in good health.

This clonotype was counted only a few times. The junction does not match germline at one end; this may be a read error. The genes are TRBV9 and TRBJ1-3; the D gene is possibly TRBD1 (6 bases). Germline V gene data show CDR1 as SGDLS and CDR2 as YYNGEE. CDR3 length equals 15 residues. The CDR3 spells CASSVGGQPGNTIYF. The CDR3 nucleotides are TGTGCCAGCAGCGTAGGAGGACAGCCTGGTAACACCATATATTTT.

About this clonotype itself: At one boundary the junction diverges from the germline segment, which might be a read error. In DNA, the CDR3 is TGCGCCAGCAGCACCGGGACAGGGGGCTGGAAGAACTGTGGCTACACCTTC. Translating gives CASSTGTGGWKNCGYTF. This sequence joins TRBV5-1 and TRBJ1-2, with 12 bases fitting TRBD1. Germline CDR1 and CDR2: SGHRS and YFSETQ. The CDR3 has 17 amino acids.

In this sample, this clonotype turned up a few times. The chain recombines TRBV20-1 with TRBJ2-5; 9 nucleotides align to TRBD2. The V and J ends lost 3 bases and 0 bases, in that order; junction bases with no gene match: 5. CDR3 length: 15 amino acids. CDR1 and CDR2 (germline): DFQATT, SNEGSKA (reference sequence). The CDR3 is CSASSGGSYQETQYF. CDR3 sequence (DNA): TGCAGTGCTAGTAGCGGGGGATCGTACCAAGAGACCCAGTACTTC.

This clonotype is a singleton in its sample. The genes are TRBV29-1 and TRBJ2-7; D is unresolved. The CDR3 has 14 residues. Germline assignment: CDR1 SQVTM and CDR2 ANQGSEA. The CDR3 DNA sequence: TGCAGTGCTAGTGGTCTTGGTCTCGGAAACGAGCAGTACTTC. Its translation is CSASGLGLGNEQYF.

On this clonotype itself: This could be a read error, since a much larger clone is one nucleotide away. V and J are TRBV20-1 and TRBJ2-1, with D perhaps TRBD1 (6 bases). Germline loops: CDR1 DFQATT, CDR2 SNEGSKA (reference sequence). CDR3 size: 13 residues. DNA for the CDR3: TGCAGGGCTAGGCCCCAAAAGGGGGTTCGACAGTTCTTC. Encoded protein: CRARPQKGVRQFF.

Concerning this clonotype: A much larger clone differs from this one at a single base, so this may be a read error. The rearrangement joins TRBV20-1 to TRBJ2-3, with 9 bases aligning to TRBD2. This CDR3 contains 15 residues. The J segment lost 6 bases and the V segment lost 5 bases, leaving 12 bases of the junction unmatched. Germline loops: CDR1 DFQATT, CDR2 SNEGSKA (reference sequence). The CDR3 region is CSALSRAGGGDTQYF. CDR3 nucleotide sequence: TGCAGTGCTCTAAGCCGAGCGGGGGGCGGGGATACGCAGTATTTT.

This clonotype showed up many times. The chain couples TRBV5-1 to TRBJ2-5, with no clear D. CDR3 size: 14 residues. Germline V CDR1 and CDR2: SGHRS, YFSETQ. V gave up 2 bases and J gave up 0 bases, with 8 bases separating them. The chain's CDR3 is CASSFYGNQETQYF. CDR3 coding DNA: TGCGCCAGCAGCTTTTACGGAAACCAAGAGACCCAGTACTTC.

The table lists this clonotype with many counts. The chain uses TRBV20-1 and TRBJ2-5; D unclear. Germline CDR1 DFQATT, CDR2 SNEGSKA (reference sequence). The CDR3 length is 11 residues. V lost 6 bases and J 5 bases, leaving 10 bases between the germline ends. This CDR3 is CSASPGETQYF. In DNA, the CDR3 is TGCAGTGCCAGCCCCGGGGAGACCCAGTACTTC.

This sequence joins TRBV10-1 and TRBJ1-5; D unclear. The length of the CDR3 is 15 residues. CDR1 and CDR2 (germline): WNHNN, SYGVQD (reference sequence). Trimming stripped 8 bases from V and 4 bases from J, with 18 bases between. CDR3: CASLSFVAGNQPQHF. The DNA of the CDR3 is TGCGCCAGCCTGTCCTTTGTCGCGGGGAATCAGCCCCAGCATTTT.

This clonotype has a single count. The CDR3 DNA sequence: TGTGCCAGCAGCTTAGCGGGAGCCGAAGAGACCCAGTACTTC. Translating gives CASSLAGAEETQYF. V and J are TRBV7-2 and TRBJ2-5; D might be TRBD2 (5 bases). Per germline, CDR1 SGHTA and CDR2 FQGNSA. The ends were cut back, 0 bases at V and 3 bases at J, with 8 bases in the middle. The CDR3 has 14 amino acids. Variable domain in full (rest from reference TRBV7-2 and TRBJ2-5): GAGVSQSPSNKVTEKGKDVELRCDPISGHTALYWYRQSLGQGLEFLIYFQGNSAPDKSGLPSDRFSAERTGGSVSTLTIQRTQQEDSAVYLCASSLAGAEETQYFGPGTRLLVL.

Regarding this clonotype: A read error may produce the germline difference seen at one junction end. The genes are TRBV29-1 and TRBJ1-4, with a weak D call TRBD1 (6 bases). The CDR3 totals 13 residues. Germline CDR1 and CDR2: SQVTM and ANQGSEA. The DNA of the CDR3 is TGCAGCGTTTCCGGACAGCCTAATGAAAAACGGTTTTTT. Protein sequence: CSVSGQPNEKRFF.

V and J are TRBV20-1 and TRBJ1-4; 10 nucleotides line up with TRBD1. CDR3 length equals 14 residues. Trimming took 0 bases from V and 8 from J; bases not matched to a gene: 3. Germline CDR1 is DFQATT and CDR2 is SNEGSKA (reference sequence). In DNA, the CDR3 is TGCAGTGCTAGAGATCGGACAGGGGGGGAAAAACTGTTTTTT. Encoded protein: CSARDRTGGEKLFF.

This sequence joins TRBV18 and TRBJ1-2; D is unclear. The CDR3 consists of 16 residues. The V end was cut by 1 base, the J end by 8 bases, with 20 bases between. Germline V gene sequence: CDR1 KGHSH, CDR2 LQKENI. CDR3 sequence reads: CASSPQVPERVSGYTF. CDR3 in DNA: TGTGCCAGCTCACCACAAGTCCCAGAGAGAGTGAGCGGCTACACCTTC.

This clonotype was detected ten times or more. The rearrangement uses TRBV29-1 and TRBJ2-1; the D gene is possibly TRBD1 (5 bases). The CDR3 covers 11 residues. V gave up 7 bases and J gave up 9 bases, with 13 bases separating them. The germline gives CDR1 SQVTM, CDR2 ANQGSEA. The CDR3 nucleotides are TGCAGCGGAGGACATAACGGTGAGCAGTTCTTC. Translation gives CSGGHNGEQFF.

This clonotype was seen many times. The chain uses TRBV15 and TRBJ2-3; no firm D call. This CDR3 spans 16 amino acids. V lost 0 bases, J lost 6 bases, and 16 bases lay in between. Per the germline V gene, CDR1 is LNHNV and CDR2 is YYDKDF (reference sequence). CDR3 sequence reads: CATSRDSGPPGDTQYF. In nucleotides, the CDR3 is TGTGCCACCAGCAGAGATTCCGGACCCCCCGGGGATACGCAGTATTTT.

This rearrangement joins TRBV5-1 to TRBJ1-1; D ambiguous. The CDR3 totals 13 residues. Trimming removed 4 bases at V and 1 base at J, with 8 bases between. Germline V lookup: CDR1 SGHRS, CDR2 YFSETQ. The CDR3 bases are TGCGCCAGCAGCATCCAGGCGAACACTGAAGCTTTCTTT. Protein: CASSIQANTEAFF.

This clonotype turned up a few times. A single base separates this from a much larger clone, so it may be a read error. The J gene is TRBJ2-1, the V gene TRBV3-1; D unresolved. The CDR3 extends over 15 amino acids. Germline CDR1 and CDR2: LGHDT and YNNKEL (reference sequence). The CDR3 here is CASGQGRGAHNEQFF. DNA for the CDR3: TGTGCCAGCGGCCAAGGACGCGGAGCTCACAATGAGCAGTTCTTC.

This clonotype was counted many times. The chain uses TRBV6-1 and TRBJ2-7, with 11 bases identical to TRBD1. The CDR3 length is 16 residues. Germline CDR1 MNHNS, CDR2 SASEGT. Trimming took 4 bases from V and 2 from J; bases not matched to a gene: 7. The CDR3 DNA reads as TGTGCCAGCAGTGCAATACCGGGACAGGGGGCCTACGAGCAGTACTTC. Residues: CASSAIPGQGAYEQYF.

This clonotype appeared many times. The gene calls are TRBV6-5 and TRBJ1-1; no clear D. This CDR3 has 12 residues. Germline CDR1 MNHEY, CDR2 SVGAGI. V was clipped by 5 bases and J by 3 bases, with 7 bases between them. The CDR3 coding sequence is TGTGCCAGCAGTCGCGTGGACACTGAAGCTTTCTTT. Its translation: CASSRVDTEAFF.

This clonotype was seen at least ten times. The chain links TRBV4-2 to TRBJ2-1; TRBD2 matches at 9 bases. Germline CDR1 and CDR2: LGHNA and YNFKEQ. This CDR3 is built from 16 residues. V lost 1 base, J lost 2 bases, and 3 bases stayed unmatched. The CDR3 is CASSQVAGGTYNEQFF. As DNA, the CDR3 is TGTGCCAGCAGCCAAGTTGCGGGGGGGACCTACAATGAGCAGTTCTTC.

In the case of this clonotype: A much larger clone differs from this one at a single base, so this may be a read error. The CDR3 DNA follows: TGTGCCAGCAGCCCGGTAAAAGGGCCCCACAATGAGCAGTTCTTC. Residues: CASSPVKGPHNEQFF. V and J are TRBV7-3 and TRBJ2-1; D ambiguous. CDR1 is SGHTA, CDR2 FQGTGA, per germline. The CDR3 extends over 15 amino acids. Deletions cut 5 bases from V and 5 bases from J, with 16 bases between.

This clonotype was counted only a few times. The chain carries TRBV7-2 and TRBJ1-6, with 10 bases that match TRBD1. CDR1 is SGHTA, CDR2 FQGNSA, per germline. Germline trimming cut 3 bases from V and 7 bases from J; bases unmatched to any gene: 3. The CDR3 spans 15 residues. CDR3 nucleotide sequence: TGTGCCAGCAGCTTTGCGGGACAGGGGAATTCACCCCTCCACTTT. Residues: CASSFAGQGNSPLHF.

This clonotype was seen at least ten times. The rearrangement joins TRBV20-1 to TRBJ1-5, with D unclear. The V end lost 3 bases, the J end lost 0 bases, and 12 bases lay between the germline ends. The CDR3 runs 15 residues. The germline CDR1 and CDR2 sequences are DFQATT and SNEGSKA (reference sequence). In DNA form, the CDR3 reads TGCAGTGCTAGTAGTTATGGGCGTAGCAATCAGCCCCAGCATTTT. It yields the protein CSASSYGRSNQPQHF.